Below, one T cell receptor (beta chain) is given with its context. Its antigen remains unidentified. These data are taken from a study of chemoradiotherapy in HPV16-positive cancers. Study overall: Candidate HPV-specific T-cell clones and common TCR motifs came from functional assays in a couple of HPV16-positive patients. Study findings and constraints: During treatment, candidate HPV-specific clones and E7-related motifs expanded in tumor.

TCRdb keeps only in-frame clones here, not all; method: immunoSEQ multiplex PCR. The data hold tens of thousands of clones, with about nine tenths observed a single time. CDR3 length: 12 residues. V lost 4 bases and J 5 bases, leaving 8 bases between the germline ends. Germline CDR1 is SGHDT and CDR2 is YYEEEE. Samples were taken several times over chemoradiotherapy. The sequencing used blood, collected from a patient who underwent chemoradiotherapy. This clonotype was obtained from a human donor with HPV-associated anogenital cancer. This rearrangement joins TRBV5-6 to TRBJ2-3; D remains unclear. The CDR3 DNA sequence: TGTGCCAGCAGCCGCCTAAGAGATACGCAGTATTTT. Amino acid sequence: CASSRLRDTQYF.